This T cell receptor (beta chain) was captured by sequencing in a study of cytomegalovirus exposure and HLA in healthy donors. In the PCR, 60 Vbeta and 13 Jbeta primers were used. This table comes from immunoSEQ multiplex PCR, and its TCRdb copy is limited to in-frame clones, with some not included. The sample lists around 150,000 clones, around 74% occurring once. Germline values: CDR1 LNHDA, CDR2 SQIVND (reference sequence). CDR3 size: 13 residues. In regard to this clone: One end of the junction varies from germline; a read error may be responsible.

This sequence joins TRBV19 and TRBJ1-2; D possibly corresponds to TRBD1 (6 bases). Sequences were obtained from PBMCs. The clonotype originates from a female donor in good health and CMV-seronegative. CDR3 coding DNA: TGTGTCAGTAGTACGCACAGGGTGGATGGCTACACCTTC. Its protein product is CVSSTHRVDGYTF.